Here is one T cell receptor (beta chain) with its context. Germline CDR1 is SGHRS and CDR2 is YFSETQ. The ends lost 9 bases at V and 5 bases at J; junction bases unmatched: 9. CDR3 length: 13 amino acids. This record comes from a study of regulatory T cells in long-lasting Graves disease. As for time point: persistent/refractory GD, antithyroid drugs over 5 years with positive TRAb. Making the TCR library involved RNA that had been extracted from PBMCs. An endocrinology department located in Xi'an, China, was where the patients came from. iRepertoire HTBI primers and Arm-PCR of CDR3 regions built TCR beta libraries. TCRdb used MiXCR to reprocess the multiplex PCR reads, holding one entry per CDR3 protein. The sample consists of a few hundred thousand distinct CDR3 sequences, roughly 24% of them appearing once.

The source material was peripheral blood mononuclear cells (PBMCs), sampled when the disease was refractory, from a patient treated with antithyroid drugs. The chain carries TRBV5-1 and TRBJ2-5, with 8 positions matching TRBD1. This clonotype was obtained from a woman in her thirties or forties with Graves disease. The CDR3 loop is CATPSTGVETQYF. The CDR3 nucleotides are TGCGCCACTCCGTCGACAGGGGTCGAGACCCAGTACTTC.